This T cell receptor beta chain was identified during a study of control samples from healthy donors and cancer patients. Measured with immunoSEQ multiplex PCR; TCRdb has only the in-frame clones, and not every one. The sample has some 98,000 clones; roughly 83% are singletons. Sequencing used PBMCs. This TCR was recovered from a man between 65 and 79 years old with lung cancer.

The CDR3 DNA reads TGTGCCAGCACCCCCTCCTACGGTGAAAAACTGTTTTTT. Its translation is CASTPSYGEKLFF. The chain has TRBV7-2 and TRBJ1-4; D not resolved. Germline CDR1 SGHTA, CDR2 FQGNSA. CDR3 length: 13 amino acids. The V gene lost 7 bases and the J gene lost 7 bases, with 13 bases spanning the gap. Full variable domain (remainder filled in from reference TRBV7-2 and TRBJ1-4): GAGVSQSPSNKVTEKGKDVELRCDPISGHTALYWYRQSLGQGLEFLIYFQGNSAPDKSGLPSDRFSAERTGGSVSTLTIQRTQQEDSAVYLCASTPSYGEKLFFGSGTQLSVL.